This entry describes one T cell receptor beta chain. Sequencing used immunoSEQ multiplex PCR; TCRdb keeps in-frame clones, though not all of them. The sample contains about 93,000 clones, approximately 94% of which appear only once. This CDR3 is 13 amino acids long. V was trimmed by 4 bases and J by 4 bases, leaving 11 bases between them. Germline CDR1 reads SGHRS; CDR2 reads YFSETQ. The data belong to a study of OX40 agonist ivuxolimab in advanced cancers. Study information: Dose-escalation patients' cancers were hepatocellular carcinoma, melanoma, renal cell or head and neck cancer. Roughly two fifths of patients had received prior checkpoint inhibitor therapy.

Patients were excluded for autoimmune disease history or systemic immunosuppression. The gene calls are TRBV5-1 and TRBJ1-2; TRBD1 might be the D (5 bases). Sample: CD4+ or CD8+ T cells sorted from blood, taken in a trial of the OX40 agonist ivuxolimab. The clonotype originates from an adult with an advanced solid tumor such as melanoma, head and neck, liver or kidney cancer. The CDR3 region is CASSPGTVYGYTF. Here the CDR3 DNA reads TGCGCCAGCAGCCCCGGGACCGTCTATGGCTACACCTTC.